This T cell receptor beta chain was captured in a study of blood T cell repertoires in COVID-19. About the research overall: The United States, Italy and Spain were the sources of the acute and convalescent COVID-19 samples. PBMCs, B-cell-depleted T cells, or T cells were the source of the cDNA or gDNA that made up the material.

Methods used by the authors: Counts of nucleated cells, estimated from reference gene primer amplification, were obtained. Assay used: immunoSEQ multiplex PCR; TCRdb lists only in-frame clones, some missing. V, J and clone size are taken as reported in that table, and D and trimming were inferred from the DNA itself. The sample contains about 250,000 clones, 65% to 85% of which appear only once. The V segment lost 3 bases and the J segment 15 bases; nucleotides outside the gene matches: 6. The CDR3 totals 12 residues. The chain recombines TRBV12-3 or TRBV12-4 with TRBJ2-3; 10 bases agree with TRBD2. This receptor was taken from a woman in her 40s who had recovered from COVID-19. The sequenced sample consisted of peripheral blood. The CDR3 reads CASSLRGTSVYF. CDR3 sequence (DNA): TGTGCCAGCAGTTTGCGGGGGACTAGCGTTTATTTT.